A selection of T cell receptor beta chains follows, all from one sample in a study of blood T cell repertoires in COVID-19. TCRdb's table, derived via immunoSEQ multiplex PCR, lists solely in-frame clones and lacks some. This sample has 160,000 or so clones, with 78% found just once. Material for sequencing was peripheral blood. These receptors were obtained from a woman of 80 years or more with acute or convalescent COVID-19. Each CDR3 is given with its conserved first and last residue. The order of the fields is J gene, V gene, clone size, D gene, CDR3 DNA, CDR3 protein. The D gene is left open where the match is weak. Clone size is stated in some rows and not others, as once, few, many or a class when expanded.

>TRBJ1-1|TRBV19|NA|NA
TGTGCCAGTAGTTTTCAGGGTCCCACTGAAGCTTTCTTT
CASSFQGPTEAFF
>TRBJ2-3|TRBV7-9|NA|NA
TGTGCCAGCAGCTCCTCCCCTCGGTCCACGCAGTATTTT
CASSSSPRSTQYF
>TRBJ2-2|TRBV30|once|TRBD2
TGTGCCTGGAGGGCCTCTTCGGGGACTAGCGGGGGGGCCGCGAACACCGGGGAGCTGTTTTTT
CAWRASSGTSGGAANTGELFF
>TRBJ1-6|TRBV30|NA|NA
TGTGCGAGGAATTTACAGGGTTTTGGTTCACCCCTCCACTTT
CARNLQGFGSPLHF
>TRBJ2-1|TRBV4-1|NA|TRBD2
TGCGCCAGCAGCGATAAAAGACTAGCGGTCTACAATGAGCAGTTCTTC
CASSDKRLAVYNEQFF
>TRBJ1-1|TRBV18|NA|NA
TGTGCCAGCTCACCTGGGCACCAGTCTGAAGCTTTCTTT
CASSPGHQSEAFF
>TRBJ2-7|TRBV3-1/TRBV3-2|NA|TRBD1
TGTGCCAGCAGCCAAGTTCTGGGACAGGGATCCTACGAGCAGTACTTC
CASSQVLGQGSYEQYF
>TRBJ1-2|TRBV5-1|NA|TRBD1
TGCGCCAGCAGCTTGTCACAGGGGGCCCCGGGTGGCTACACCTTC
CASSLSQGAPGGYTF
>TRBJ2-1|TRBV2|NA|NA
TGTGCCAGCAGCGGGGAATCCTACAATGAGCAGTTCTTC
CASSGESYNEQFF
>TRBJ2-1|TRBV6-5|once|NA
TGTGCCAGCAGTTCCCGGACTTACAGTACCCCCAATGAGCAGTTCTTC
CASSSRTYSTPNEQFF
>TRBJ1-1|TRBV11-2|NA|NA
TGTGCCAGCAGCCCCGGCGGGGACCGAGCTTTCTTT
CASSPGGDRAFF
>TRBJ1-1|TRBV5-1|once|TRBD1
TGCGCCACCCAGACAGGGGTAGGCACTGAAGCTTTCTTT
CATQTGVGTEAFF
>TRBJ1-2|TRBV5-4|NA|NA
TGTGCCAGCAGCGCCGGGAATCCCTACTATGGCTACACCTTC
CASSAGNPYYGYTF
>TRBJ1-6|TRBV28|few|TRBD1
TGTGCCAGCAGGCCCGGGACAGGGACCGGTTCACCCCTCCACTTT
CASRPGTGTGSPLHF
>TRBJ1-1|TRBV5-4|few|NA
TGTGCCAGCAGTTCGGGAGGGCTCATGAACACTGAAGCTTTCTTT
CASSSGGLMNTEAFF
>TRBJ2-7|TRBV2|NA|TRBD2
TGTGCCAGCAGCCCCGGGACTAGCGGGAGGGGTCTCGAGCAGTACTTC
CASSPGTSGRGLEQYF
>TRBJ2-7|TRBV19|NA|NA
TGTGCCAGTAGTCGCAACACAGGGACCTACGAGCAGTACTTC
CASSRNTGTYEQYF
>TRBJ1-1|TRBV6-5|NA|NA
TGTGCCAGCAGTTACTCGAGGGGGGGGTTCAGCGAAGCTTTCTTT
CASSYSRGGFSEAFF
>TRBJ2-1|TRBV5-1|NA|TRBD2
TGCGCCAGCAGCTTGGAGCGGGGCCTCGAGCAGTTCTTC
CASSLERGLEQFF
>TRBJ2-5|TRBV13|NA|NA
TGTGCCAGCAGCTTCACCGGGACTCGGGAGACCCAGTACTTC
CASSFTGTRETQYF
>TRBJ2-3|TRBV5-4|NA|NA
TGTGCCAGCAGCGCCAGGGGCGGGCGGGGCACAGATACGCAGTATTTT
CASSARGGRGTDTQYF
>TRBJ1-4|TRBV7-6|NA|NA
TGTGCCAGCAGCTTAGGAGGACAAGGCGGAGAAAAACTGTTTTTT
CASSLGGQGGEKLFF
>TRBJ1-1|TRBV9|NA|TRBD1
TGTGCCAGCAGCGGGACAGGTGGAACTGAAGCTTTCTTT
CASSGTGGTEAFF
>TRBJ2-5|TRBV28|NA|NA
TGTGCCAGCGGTGCAGGCTACTACCAAGAGACCCAGTACTTC
CASGAGYYQETQYF
>TRBJ1-3|TRBV30|NA|NA
TGTGCCTGGAGTTTTTCGAGCTCTGGAAACACCATATATTTT
CAWSFSSSGNTIYF
>TRBJ2-4|TRBV7-3|NA|NA
TGTGCCAGCAGCTTAATGGGCGGAGGAAGGGACATTCAGTACTTC
CASSLMGGGRDIQYF
>TRBJ2-5|TRBV7-2|NA|NA
TGTGCCAGCAGCCGGTCTGGGCGTCAAGAGACCCAGTACTTC
CASSRSGRQETQYF
>TRBJ2-7|TRBV19|NA|TRBD1
TGTGCCAGTAAATCTCAGGGGGTAGGCGAGCAGTACTTC
CASKSQGVGEQYF
>TRBJ1-4|TRBV6-2/TRBV6-3|NA|TRBD1
TGTGCCAGCAGTTTTACAGGGGTTGAGGAAAAACTGTTTTTT
CASSFTGVEEKLFF
>TRBJ2-1|TRBV19|few|TRBD2
TGTGCCAGTACTCAGGCTAGCGGGAGGACCTACAATGAGCAGTTCTTC
CASTQASGRTYNEQFF
>TRBJ2-4|TRBV7-3|NA|NA
TGTGCCAGCAGCTTAACCCGGGACAATACGGACTTATCAGCCAAAAACATTCAGTACTTC
CASSLTRDNTDLSAKNIQYF
>TRBJ2-6|TRBV27|few|NA
TGTGCCAGCAGTTTATTCGGAGTCGTCGACGTCTCTGGGGCCAACGTCCTGACTTTC
CASSLFGVVDVSGANVLTF
>TRBJ1-2|TRBV7-2|NA|NA
TGTGCCAGCAGCTTAACAGACTATGGCTACACCTTC
CASSLTDYGYTF
>TRBJ1-2|TRBV5-6|NA|TRBD1
TGTGCCAGCAGCCGCCACGGACAGGGGTATGGCTACACCTTC
CASSRHGQGYGYTF
>TRBJ2-3|TRBV27|NA|TRBD1
TGTGCCAGCAGTTTTCGCCCCGGACAGGGTAACACAGATACGCAGTATTTT
CASSFRPGQGNTDTQYF
>TRBJ2-2|TRBV5-1|NA|NA
TGCGCCAGCAGCTTCGGGACAACGAACACCGGGGAGCTGTTTTTT
CASSFGTTNTGELFF
>TRBJ1-4|TRBV5-1|few|NA
TGCGCCAGCAGCTTATGGGGGCATGATGAAAAACTGTTTTTT
CASSLWGHDEKLFF
>TRBJ2-3|TRBV3-1/TRBV3-2|NA|TRBD2
TGTGCCAGCAGCCAAGTTGCGGGGGGTTTTGCTACGCAGTATTTT
CASSQVAGGFATQYF
>TRBJ1-6|TRBV5-4|NA|TRBD1
TGTGCCAGCAGAATCACCGACGGGACAGGGGGTAGGCCCCTCCACTTT
CASRITDGTGGRPLHF
>TRBJ2-2|TRBV5-4|NA|NA
TGTGCCACTAACTCGTACACCGGGGAGCTGTTTTTT
CATNSYTGELFF
>TRBJ2-6|TRBV19|NA|TRBD1
TGTGCCAGTAGTATAGATGGCCGGCCCCTTCCCGGGACAGGGCAGGGCTCTGGGGCCAACGTCCTGACTTTC
CASSIDGRPLPGTGQGSGANVLTF
>TRBJ1-3|TRBV10-2|NA|NA
TGCGCCAGCAGTGACTCTGGTCGGGGAAACACCATATATTTT
CASSDSGRGNTIYF
>TRBJ1-3|TRBV7-3|NA|NA
TGTGCCAGCAGCTCGGACAGAGGCAGCACCATATATTTT
CASSSDRGSTIYF
>TRBJ1-1|TRBV10-1|NA|NA
TGCGCCAGCAGTGACTACAGCCAGCTGGGCACTGAAGCTTTCTTT
CASSDYSQLGTEAFF
>TRBJ2-5|TRBV2|NA|NA
TGTGCCAGCAGTGTGAGCCTAGAGACCCAGTACTTC
CASSVSLETQYF
>TRBJ2-2|TRBV6-5|NA|TRBD2
TGTGCCAGCAGTTACTCGCGGGGGTTACGGGAGCTGTTTTTT
CASSYSRGLRELFF
>TRBJ1-5|TRBV6-5|NA|TRBD1
TGTGCCAGCAGTCTGGACAGGAGTAATCAGCCCCAGCATTTT
CASSLDRSNQPQHF
>TRBJ2-1|TRBV10-3|NA|TRBD2
TGTGCCATCAGTGCTTCTGGACTAGCGAACCAAAACAATGAGCAGTTCTTC
CAISASGLANQNNEQFF
>TRBJ1-3|TRBV5-8|NA|NA
TGTGCCAGCAGCTTGGGGAGCTCTGGAAACACCATATATTTT
CASSLGSSGNTIYF
>TRBJ1-3|TRBV29-1|NA|TRBD1
TGCAGCGTGGCTGGGACAGCCCCTGGAAACACCATATATTTT
CSVAGTAPGNTIYF
>TRBJ2-2|TRBV28|NA|NA
TGTGCCAGCAGATGGACAGCCACCGGGGAGCTGTTTTTT
CASRWTATGELFF
>TRBJ2-5|TRBV24-1|NA|NA
TGTGCCACCAGTGGGGCGGGGCTACAAGAGACCCAGTACTTC
CATSGAGLQETQYF
>TRBJ1-2|TRBV5-1|NA|NA
TGCGCCAGCAGCTTGGGGTCCTCCTCTGCGGAAGGCTACACCTTC
CASSLGSSSAEGYTF
>TRBJ1-2|TRBV28|NA|NA
TGTGCCAGCAGTTTGAAAGGGGTGGATGGCTACACCTTC
CASSLKGVDGYTF